These 23 T cell receptor beta chains share one sample of origin, sequenced in a study of beta chain features in type 1 diabetes. The study's findings and limits: Moderately but significantly shorter TCRB CDR3s were found in Type 1 diabetes patients in all four CD4+ subsets.

The entirety of the isolated RNA underwent reverse transcription, so expressed TCRB transcripts were sequenced. Data came from immunoSEQ multiplex PCR; TCRdb stores just in-frame clones and leaves some out. The table includes a few hundred thousand clones, roughly 12% detected once. The antigens these receptors bind are not known. The sequenced material came from naive CD4+ T cells from blood. The receptor set was obtained from a woman under 30 with type 1 diabetes.

This clone has only a few counts. The chain has TRBV6-5 and TRBJ1-6; D unclear. V was shortened by 0 bases and J by 9 bases, with 6 bases between the two germline ends. There are 13 residues in the CDR3. Germline values: CDR1 MNHEY, CDR2 SVGAGI. This CDR3 reads CASSYSEGSPLHF. The CDR3 bases are TGTGCCAGCAGTTACTCCGAGGGTTCACCCCTCCACTTT.

The V and J genes are TRBV6-5 and TRBJ1-5; 8 nucleotides line up with TRBD1. This CDR3 contains 13 residues. In germline, CDR1 is MNHEY, CDR2 SVGAGI. The junction had 3 bases not matched to a gene; V was cut back by 6 bases and J by 5 bases. CDR3 region: CASRGQEDQPQHF. The CDR3 DNA sequence: TGTGCCAGCAGGGGACAGGAAGATCAGCCCCAGCATTTT.

The V call is TRBV14, the J call TRBJ1-1; D not certain. V was clipped by 4 bases and J by 12 bases, with 18 bases between them. The germline gives CDR1 SGHDN, CDR2 FVKESK. This CDR3 comprises 13 residues. The CDR3 DNA reads TGTGCCAGCAGCCTAACCCCGGGAATACGGTCTTTCTTT. As protein: CASSLTPGIRSFF.

Only a few counts were recorded for this clone. The chain uses TRBV7-9 and TRBJ2-1; 7 nucleotides agree with TRBD2. CDR3 length: 14 amino acids. From germline, CDR1 is SEHNR and CDR2 FQNEAQ (reference sequence). V trimming: 6 bases; J trimming: 4 bases; junction bases outside the gene matches: 6. The CDR3 region has the DNA TGTGCCAGCAGGGGAACTAGCGCTTACAATGAGCAGTTCTTC. Protein: CASRGTSAYNEQFF.

The sample holds a few counts of this clone. The rearrangement uses TRBV19 and TRBJ2-4; 9 positions match TRBD1. The germline gives CDR1 LNHDA, CDR2 SQIVND (reference sequence). The trim removed 3 bases at V and 2 bases at J, leaving 2 bases unmatched. The CDR3 has 15 residues. In nucleotides, the CDR3 is TGTGCCAGTAGTATGACAGGGGGAACCAAAAACATTCAGTACTTC. Translation gives CASSMTGGTKNIQYF.

J is TRBJ2-2 and V is TRBV28; the match to TRBD2 covers 8 bases. CDR1 MDHEN and CDR2 SYDVKM come from the germline V gene. This CDR3 comprises 15 residues. Trimming at V came to 8 bases and at J to 3 bases, leaving 8 bases not matched to a gene. CDR3 in DNA: TGTGCCAGCTCTCACGGGGGGGCCGACACCGGGGAGCTGTTTTTT. Translated, it gives CASSHGGADTGELFF.

The CDR3 coding sequence is TGTGCCTGGAGGTACAGGGCCTCCTCTGGAAACACCATATATTTT. It is translated as CAWRYRASSGNTIYF. The genes are TRBV30 and TRBJ1-3; TRBD1 might be the D (6 bases). The V end lost 3 bases, the J end lost 0 bases, and 12 bases lay between the germline ends. Germline CDR1 GTSNPN, CDR2 SVGIG (reference sequence). The CDR3 contains 15 residues.

This clone came up a few times. The V call is TRBV28, the J call TRBJ2-6; D may be TRBD2 (5 bases). V was pared by 3 bases and J by 4 bases, with 7 bases between. The CDR3 has 14 residues. The V gene's germline CDR1 is MDHEN and CDR2 SYDVKM. CDR3 loop: CASSLPGGANVLTF. The CDR3 nucleotides read TGTGCCAGCAGTTTGCCGGGAGGGGCCAACGTCCTGACTTTC. Together with reference TRBV28 and TRBJ2-6, the CDR3 gives the full variable domain: DVKVTQSSRYLVKRTGEKVFLECVQDMDHENMFWYRQDPGLGLRLIYFSYDVKMKEKGDIPEGYSVSREKKERFSLILESASTNQTSMYLCASSLPGGANVLTFGAGSRLTVL.

The J gene is TRBJ2-7, the V gene TRBV4-3, with 8 bases matching TRBD2. V shed 3 bases and J 0 bases; nucleotides not matched to a gene: 7. This CDR3 is built from 16 residues. CDR1 LGHNA and CDR2 YSLEER come from the germline V gene. The CDR3 here is CASSQGAGVSSYEQYF. The CDR3 DNA reads as TGCGCCAGCAGCCAGGGAGCGGGAGTCTCCTCCTACGAGCAGTACTTC.

This clone was seen a few times. This chain joins TRBV7-2 and TRBJ2-1; 9 positions agree with TRBD2. CDR3 size: 15 residues. Trimming took 5 bases from V and 5 from J; bases not matched to a gene: 7. The germline V gene has CDR1 SGHTA and CDR2 FQGNSA. CDR3 in amino acids: CASSQGASGNNEQFF. The CDR3 bases are TGTGCCAGCAGCCAGGGTGCTAGCGGGAACAATGAGCAGTTCTTC.

This chain uses TRBV7-9 with TRBJ2-3, with a possible D match to TRBD1 (5 bases). Germline lookup yields CDR1 SEHNR and CDR2 FQNEAQ (reference sequence). V dropped 8 bases and J dropped 2 bases, with 8 bases sitting between them. The CDR3 sequence is 12 residues long. The CDR3 loop is CASFGATDTQYF. The CDR3 nucleotides read TGTGCCAGCTTTGGGGCCACAGATACGCAGTATTTT.

This clone was seen more than once but under ten times. The chain is built from TRBV10-3 and TRBJ2-6, with a weak D call TRBD2 (5 bases). The V end lost 8 bases, the J end lost 2 bases, and 13 bases lay between the germline ends. Germline values: CDR1 ENHRY, CDR2 SYGVKD. CDR3 size: 15 residues. The CDR3 DNA sequence: TGTGCCATCCCGGGGTATGGTGCTGGGGCCAACGTCCTGACTTTC. Amino acid sequence: CAIPGYGAGANVLTF.

This clone was detected only a few times. The rearrangement joins TRBV2 to TRBJ2-2, with D possibly being TRBD2 (5 bases). V lost 6 bases and J 2 bases, leaving 7 bases between the germline ends. Germline CDR1 is SNHLY and CDR2 is FYNNEI. The CDR3 is 13 residues long. CDR3 in amino acids: CASRRTNTGELFF. The CDR3 DNA sequence: TGTGCCAGCAGGAGGACTAACACCGGGGAGCTGTTTTTT.

The chain recombines TRBV25-1 with TRBJ1-1; D possibly corresponds to TRBD1 (5 bases). Trimming stripped 5 bases from V and 3 bases from J, with 13 bases between. The CDR3 is 14 residues long. Germline lookup yields CDR1 MGHDK and CDR2 SYGVNS. In DNA, the CDR3 is TGTGCCAGCAGTTTGGCGGGGGTGGACACTGAAGCTTTCTTT. Translating it yields CASSLAGVDTEAFF.

The J gene is TRBJ2-1, the V gene TRBV14; a weak D match, TRBD2 (5 bases). CDR1 and CDR2 (germline): SGHDN, FVKESK. The V and J ends lost 3 bases and 4 bases respectively, with 10 bases between them. The CDR3 loop spans 14 amino acids. Here the CDR3 DNA reads TGTGCCAGCAGCCAGAGTAGCGCTTACAATGAGCAGTTCTTC. This sequence encodes CASSQSSAYNEQFF.

This rearrangement joins TRBV28 to TRBJ1-5, with D perhaps matching TRBD1 (6 bases). This CDR3 is built from 15 residues. Germline V CDR1 and CDR2: MDHEN, SYDVKM. V was trimmed by 5 bases and J by 5 bases, leaving 16 bases between them. CDR3 in amino acids: CASSLARGMYQPQHF. CDR3 coding DNA: TGTGCCAGCAGTCTCGCGAGGGGGATGTATCAGCCCCAGCATTTT.

This clone turned up a few times. The gene calls are TRBV5-6 and TRBJ1-5; no definite D call. The CDR3 covers 14 residues. The ends were cut back, 1 base at V and 2 bases at J, with 7 bases in the middle. Germline loops: CDR1 SGHDT, CDR2 YYEEEE. The CDR3: CASSLRSGNQPQHF. The CDR3 coding sequence is TGTGCCAGCAGCTTGCGTTCAGGCAATCAGCCCCAGCATTTT.

The rearrangement joins TRBV7-2 to TRBJ2-3; no clear D gene. V was cut by 4 bases and J by 5 bases, with 7 bases left in between. Germline V gene lookup returns CDR1 SGHTA and CDR2 FQGNSA. The length of the CDR3 is 12 residues. The DNA for the CDR3 is TGTGCCAGCAGCTCCACGGGAGATACGCAGTATTTT. It is translated as CASSSTGDTQYF.

This clone appeared a few times. This chain links TRBV30 with TRBJ2-7; no reliable D call. Germline V gives CDR1 GTSNPN, CDR2 SVGIG (reference sequence). CDR3 length equals 11 residues. Trimming removed 3 bases from V and 6 bases from J, with 9 bases in between. The CDR3 DNA is TGTGCCTGGAGCAGAATCACCGAGCAGTACTTC. Protein: CAWSRITEQYF.

In this sample, this clone turned up a few times. J is TRBJ2-3 and V is TRBV12-5, with a tentative D call TRBD2 (6 bases). This CDR3 is built from 16 residues. V was shortened by 0 bases and J by 0 bases, with 10 bases between the two germline ends. The V gene's germline CDR1 is LGHNT and CDR2 FRNRAP. The DNA for the CDR3 is TGTGCTAGTGGTTTGGTACGGGGGTCTAGCACAGATACGCAGTATTTT. Protein sequence: CASGLVRGSSTDTQYF.

Only a few counts were recorded for this clone. V and J are TRBV30 and TRBJ2-7, with TRBD2 matching over 8 bases. The ends lost 3 bases at V and 5 bases at J; junction bases unmatched: 12. Germline CDR1 reads GTSNPN; CDR2 reads SVGIG (reference sequence). The length of the CDR3 is 15 residues. The CDR3 protein is CAWRRAGAGGHEQYF. CDR3 coding DNA: TGTGCCTGGAGGCGAGCCGGGGCGGGAGGTCACGAGCAGTACTTC.

The CDR3 DNA is TGTGCCAGCAGCTCCACACAGCTTTTTAATTCACCCCTCCACTTT. It codes for CASSSTQLFNSPLHF. The V and J genes are TRBV11-2 and TRBJ1-6; D is ambiguous. Deletions cut 4 bases from V and 6 bases from J, with 13 bases between. The CDR3 is 15 amino acids. CDR1 and CDR2 from the germline V gene are SGHAT and FQNNGV. The full variable domain, completed using reference TRBV11-2 and TRBJ1-6, is EAGVAQSPRYKIIEKRQSVAFWCNPISGHATLYWYQQILGQGPKLLIQFQNNGVVDDSQLPKDRFSAERLKGVDSTLKIQPAKLEDSAVYLCASSSTQLFNSPLHFGNGTRLTVT.

The CDR3: CASSLRDTVSGELFF. DNA of the CDR3: TGTGCCAGCAGCTTACGGGATACCGTTTCCGGGGAGCTGTTTTTT. The chain recombines TRBV7-2 with TRBJ2-2, with D perhaps TRBD2 (5 bases). Trimming took off 2 bases at V and 6 bases at J, with 13 bases between the two ends. The germline gives CDR1 SGHTA, CDR2 FQGNSA. This CDR3 spans 15 amino acids.